One T cell receptor (beta chain) is described in this entry. This entry belongs to a study of technical replicates of blood from a handful of donors. Profiled with immunoSEQ multiplex PCR; TCRdb holds only in-frame clones, not every one. This sample has tens of thousands of clones, with just under 97% found just once. Germline-derived CDR1 and CDR2 are SNHLY and FYNNEI. V lost 7 bases and J lost 8; bases outside the gene matches: 18. CDR3 length: 16 amino acids. Material for sequencing was T cells isolated from PBMCs. The origin of this receptor is a human donor in good health. This rearrangement joins TRBV2 to TRBJ1-2, with TRBD1 identical over 8 bases. DNA for the CDR3: TGTGCCAGCACAAATATATTAGCTGGGACAGGCCTCGGCTACACCTTC. Its protein is CASTNILAGTGLGYTF.